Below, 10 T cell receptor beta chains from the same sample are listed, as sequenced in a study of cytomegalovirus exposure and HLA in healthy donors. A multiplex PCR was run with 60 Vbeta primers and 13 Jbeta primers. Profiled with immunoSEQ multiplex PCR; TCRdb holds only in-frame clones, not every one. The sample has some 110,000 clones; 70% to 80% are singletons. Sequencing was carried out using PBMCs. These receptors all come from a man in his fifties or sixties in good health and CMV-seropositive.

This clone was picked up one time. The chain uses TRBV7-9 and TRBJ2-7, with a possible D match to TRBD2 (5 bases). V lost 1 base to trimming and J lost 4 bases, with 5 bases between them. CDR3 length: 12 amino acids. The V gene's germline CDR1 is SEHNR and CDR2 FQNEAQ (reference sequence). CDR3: CASSLGTYEQYF. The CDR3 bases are TGTGCCAGCAGCTTAGGGACTTACGAGCAGTACTTC.

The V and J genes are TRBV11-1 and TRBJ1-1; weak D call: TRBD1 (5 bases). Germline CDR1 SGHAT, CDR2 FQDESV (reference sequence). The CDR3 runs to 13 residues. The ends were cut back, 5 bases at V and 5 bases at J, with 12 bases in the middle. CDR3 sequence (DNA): TGTGCCAGCAGCCTCATCAGGGAAACTGAAGCTTTCTTT. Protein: CASSLIRETEAFF.

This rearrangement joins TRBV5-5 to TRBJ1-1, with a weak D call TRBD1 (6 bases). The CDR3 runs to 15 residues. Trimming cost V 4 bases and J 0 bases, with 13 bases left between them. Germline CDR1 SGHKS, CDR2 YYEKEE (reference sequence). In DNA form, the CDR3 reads TGTGCCAGCAGCCCGACGGCAGGGGTGAACACTGAAGCTTTCTTT. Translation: CASSPTAGVNTEAFF.

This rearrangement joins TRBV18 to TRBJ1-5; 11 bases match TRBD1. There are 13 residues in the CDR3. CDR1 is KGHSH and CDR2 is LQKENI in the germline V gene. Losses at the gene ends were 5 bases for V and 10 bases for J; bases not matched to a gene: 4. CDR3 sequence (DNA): TGTGCCAGCTCAGCGGGACAGGGGGAACCCCAGCATTTT. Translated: CASSAGQGEPQHF. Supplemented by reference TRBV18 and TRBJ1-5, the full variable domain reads NAGVMQNPRHLVRRRGQEARLRCSPMKGHSHVYWYRQLPEEGLKFMVYLQKENIIDESGMPKERFSAEFPKEGPSILRIQQVVRGDSAAYFCASSAGQGEPQHFGDGTRLSIL.

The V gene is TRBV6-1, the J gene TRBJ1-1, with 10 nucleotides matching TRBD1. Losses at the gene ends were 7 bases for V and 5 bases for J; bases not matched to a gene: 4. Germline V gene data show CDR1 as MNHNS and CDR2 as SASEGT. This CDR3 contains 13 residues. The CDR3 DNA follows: TGTGCCAGCAATCCGGGACAGGGGACTGAAGCTTTCTTT. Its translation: CASNPGQGTEAFF.

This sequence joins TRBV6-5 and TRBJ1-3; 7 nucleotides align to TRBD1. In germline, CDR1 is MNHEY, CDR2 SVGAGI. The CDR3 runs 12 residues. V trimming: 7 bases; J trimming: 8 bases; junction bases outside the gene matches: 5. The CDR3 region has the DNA TGTGCCAGCATAGGGGGCCGGGACACCATATATTTT. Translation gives CASIGGRDTIYF.

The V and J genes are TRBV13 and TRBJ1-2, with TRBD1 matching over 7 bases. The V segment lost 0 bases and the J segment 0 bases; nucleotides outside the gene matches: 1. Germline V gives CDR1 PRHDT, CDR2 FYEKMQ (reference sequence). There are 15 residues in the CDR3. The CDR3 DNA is TGTGCCAGCAGCTTAGGGGGACAGTCTAACTATGGCTACACCTTC. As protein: CASSLGGQSNYGYTF.

CDR3 residues: CASSSGTPYNEQFF. Written as DNA, the CDR3 is TGTGCCAGCAGTTCCGGGACACCTTACAATGAGCAGTTCTTC. The V gene is TRBV27, the J gene TRBJ2-1; weak D call: TRBD1 (6 bases). Looked up from germline, CDR1 is MNHEY and CDR2 is SMNVEV (reference sequence). Trimming took 4 bases from V and 4 from J, leaving 11 bases between them. CDR3 length equals 14 residues.

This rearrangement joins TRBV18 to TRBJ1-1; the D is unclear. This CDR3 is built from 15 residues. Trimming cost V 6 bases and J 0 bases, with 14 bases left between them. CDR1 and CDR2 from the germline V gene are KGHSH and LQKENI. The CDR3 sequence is CASSPPERLNTEAFF. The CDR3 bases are TGTGCCAGCTCCCCCCCGGAGCGACTGAACACTGAAGCTTTCTTT.

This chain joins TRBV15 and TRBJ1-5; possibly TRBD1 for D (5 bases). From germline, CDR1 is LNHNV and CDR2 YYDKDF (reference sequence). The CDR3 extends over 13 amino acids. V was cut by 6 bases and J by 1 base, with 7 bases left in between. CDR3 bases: TGTGCCACCAGGCAGGGAAGCAATCAGCCCCAGCATTTT. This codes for CATRQGSNQPQHF.